Detailed here is one T cell receptor beta chain. Its antigen is still unknown. These data originate in a study of Ad26.COV2.S vaccination and SARS-CoV-2 variants. Regarding the study as a whole: Vaccinated and placebo-treated recipients had similar non-spike TCR breadth.

Trimming took off 6 bases at V and 1 base at J, with 9 bases between the two ends. The CDR3 has 13 residues. Noted treatment: about 20 received Ad26.COV2.S at low or high dose, single or two shots; roughly five received placebo; per-sample allocation not given. At day 63 after the first vaccine or placebo injection, samples were drawn. The protocol was immunoSEQ multiplex PCR, while the TCRdb copy is restricted to in-frame clones and leaves out a portion. The repertoire holds about 400,000 clones, with 83% as singletons. V is TRBV12-3 or TRBV12-4 and J is TRBJ1-2, with unresolved D. The receptor was isolated from a person between 18 and 65 years old who received the Ad26.COV2.S COVID-19 vaccine or a placebo. The input for sequencing was peripheral blood, taken in a trial of Ad26.COV2.S vaccine versus placebo. The CDR3 coding sequence is TGTGCCAGCAGGTATTCTGGTAACTATGGCTACACCTTC. Protein: CASRYSGNYGYTF.